The 18 T cell receptor beta chains reported below all come from one sample, sequenced in a study of cytomegalovirus exposure and HLA in healthy donors. 13 Jbeta primers and 60 Vbeta primers were used for the PCR. Sequencing used immunoSEQ multiplex PCR; TCRdb keeps in-frame clones, though not all of them. The top ten clones hold approximately 4% of a sample with about 26,000 clones, 70% of them seen once. The sequenced sample consisted of PBMCs. These receptors all come from a woman between 50 and 59 years old in good health and CMV-seronegative.

The chain uses TRBV6-5 and TRBJ2-3; 7 bases are a match to TRBD1. The V segment lost 5 bases and the J segment 1 base; nucleotides outside the gene matches: 3. Germline V gives CDR1 MNHEY, CDR2 SVGAGI. This CDR3 contains 14 residues. The CDR3 bases are TGTGCCAGCAGTATAGGACAGGGCACAGATACGCAGTATTTT. Protein product: CASSIGQGTDTQYF.

The gene calls are TRBV28 and TRBJ1-1; D gene uncertain. The germline V gene encodes CDR1 MDHEN and CDR2 SYDVKM. The CDR3 extends over 14 amino acids. V was pared by 5 bases and J by 3 bases, with 13 bases between. In nucleotides, the CDR3 is TGTGCCAGCAGTCCCAAGGGAGGATACACTGAAGCTTTCTTT. This gives the protein CASSPKGGYTEAFF.

This chain links TRBV9 with TRBJ1-1; no definite D call. Trimming cost V 8 bases and J 5 bases, with 16 bases left between them. This CDR3 has 13 amino acids. Germline CDR1 is SGDLS and CDR2 is YYNGEE. The CDR3 region is CARMDPGDTEAFF. In DNA form, the CDR3 reads TGTGCCAGGATGGACCCGGGAGATACTGAAGCTTTCTTT.

Notes on this clone: The same CDR3 arises from other DNA sequences in this sample as well. The chain employs TRBV29-1 and TRBJ2-1; 8 bases are a match to TRBD2. CDR1 SQVTM and CDR2 ANQGSEA come from the germline V gene. This CDR3 contains 14 residues. With V trimmed by 6 bases and J by 1 base, 5 bases remained unmatched. CDR3 in DNA: TGCAGCGTCGTAGCGGGAAAATCCTACAATGAGCAGTTCTTC. This codes for CSVVAGKSYNEQFF.

This clone was found a few times. The chain links TRBV5-1 to TRBJ2-7; D may be TRBD2 (5 bases). Trimming cost V 0 bases and J 2 bases, with 12 bases left between them. Germline-derived CDR1 and CDR2 are SGHRS and YFSETQ. This CDR3 comprises 15 residues. In DNA form, the CDR3 reads TGCGCCAGCAGCTTGGATGGGAGTAGGACCTACGAGCAGTACTTC. It yields the protein CASSLDGSRTYEQYF. Based on the CDR3 plus reference TRBV5-1 and TRBJ2-7, the full variable domain is KAGVTQTPRYLIKTRGQQVTLSCSPISGHRSVSWYQQTPGQGLQFLFEYFSETQRNKGNFPGRFSGRQFSNSRSEMNVSTLELGDSALYLCASSLDGSRTYEQYFGPGTRLTVT.

This rearrangement joins TRBV6-5 to TRBJ1-1; the D gene is possibly TRBD1 (5 bases). With 2 bases removed from V and 8 bases from J, the gap between germline ends came to 12 bases. The CDR3 has 13 residues. The germline V gene has CDR1 MNHEY and CDR2 SVGAGI. The CDR3 spells CASSYGAWTEAFF. The CDR3 bases are TGTGCCAGCAGTTACGGGGCGTGGACGGAAGCTTTCTTT.

V is TRBV9 and J is TRBJ2-1; D ambiguous. V dropped 0 bases and J dropped 6 bases, with 10 bases sitting between them. Germline loops: CDR1 SGDLS, CDR2 YYNGEE. This CDR3 has 14 amino acids. The CDR3 here is CASSVGAGSNEQFF. CDR3 DNA sequence: TGTGCCAGCAGCGTAGGGGCAGGATCCAATGAGCAGTTCTTC.

This chain connects TRBV7-9 to TRBJ2-3, with D perhaps TRBD2 (5 bases). From germline, CDR1 is SEHNR and CDR2 FQNEAQ (reference sequence). Trimming removed 7 bases at V and 0 bases at J, with 8 bases between. The CDR3 is made up of 13 amino acids. CDR3 nucleotide sequence: TGTGCCAGCACTGGCGGGAGCACAGATACGCAGTATTTT. It specifies CASTGGSTDTQYF.

The chain's CDR3 is CASSRGQGKNYGYTF. CDR3 nucleotide sequence: TGTGCCAGCAGCAGAGGACAGGGAAAGAACTATGGCTACACCTTC. The J gene is TRBJ1-2, the V gene TRBV14; 8 bases agree with TRBD1. Trimming removed 5 bases from V and 2 bases from J; junction bases left unmatched: 7. This CDR3 spans 15 amino acids. Germline assignment: CDR1 SGHDN and CDR2 FVKESK.

V gene TRBV28 combines with J gene TRBJ1-2; D gene uncertain. This CDR3 comprises 12 residues. Germline V gives CDR1 MDHEN, CDR2 SYDVKM. V was clipped by 7 bases and J by 7 bases, with 13 bases between them. The chain's CDR3 is CASKRGNGGYTF. The CDR3, as DNA: TGTGCCAGCAAACGCGGAAACGGTGGCTACACCTTC.

The chain couples TRBV9 to TRBJ2-1; D is possibly TRBD2 (5 bases). The V gene lost 0 bases and the J gene lost 8 bases, with 15 bases spanning the gap. Germline V CDR1 and CDR2: SGDLS, YYNGEE. This CDR3 contains 15 residues. The CDR3 bases are TGTGCCAGCAGCGTAGACGAGGGAGCAGCATATGAGCAGTTCTTC. Translating it yields CASSVDEGAAYEQFF.

V gene TRBV4-1 combines with J gene TRBJ1-2, with 7 nucleotides matching TRBD1. CDR3 length equals 15 residues. V shed 4 bases, J shed 2 bases, and the junction held 7 bases outside the gene matches. Germline CDR1 reads MGHRA; CDR2 reads YSYEKL. As DNA, the CDR3 is TGCGCCAGCAGCCGCGGACAGGCAGCCAACTATGGCTACACCTTC. The encoded protein is CASSRGQAANYGYTF.

The chain is built from TRBV28 and TRBJ1-2, with 10 bases aligning to TRBD1. The CDR3 runs 13 residues. V trimming: 6 bases; J trimming: 8 bases; junction bases outside the gene matches: 6. The germline V gene has CDR1 MDHEN and CDR2 SYDVKM. The CDR3 nucleotides are TGTGCCAGCAGAGAGACAGGGGGCGAGGGCTACACCTTC. Its translation is CASRETGGEGYTF.

The chain joins TRBV6-5 to TRBJ2-5; TRBD1 agrees at 9 bases. The length of the CDR3 is 15 residues. V was clipped by 6 bases and J by 3 bases; unmatched bases: 8. The germline gives CDR1 MNHEY, CDR2 SVGAGI. CDR3 sequence (DNA): TGTGCCAGCAGCCTCACGGGGACAGGGAAAGAGACCCAGTACTTC. Its protein is CASSLTGTGKETQYF.

This chain joins TRBV5-1 and TRBJ2-7; D perhaps matches TRBD1 (7 bases). Trimming removed 0 bases from V and 5 bases from J, with 12 bases in between. Germline V gene data show CDR1 as SGHRS and CDR2 as YFSETQ. The CDR3 is 14 amino acids. This CDR3 reads CASSLEAGGHEQYF. CDR3 DNA sequence: TGCGCCAGCAGCTTGGAGGCAGGGGGGCACGAGCAGTACTTC.

This clone is a singleton in its sample. The chain has TRBV6-6 and TRBJ1-6, with 9 bases matching TRBD1. The junction had 9 bases not matched to a gene; V was cut back by 4 bases and J by 11 bases. This CDR3 is 15 amino acids long. Germline CDR1 MNHNY, CDR2 SVGAGI (reference sequence). The CDR3 coding sequence is TGTGCCAGCAGTTTGTCTTCCGGGACAGGGACACCCCTCCACTTT. Amino acids: CASSLSSGTGTPLHF.

J is TRBJ1-1 and V is TRBV6-6, with D maybe TRBD1 (5 bases). CDR1 is MNHNY, CDR2 SVGAGI, per germline (reference sequence). This CDR3 is built from 15 residues. Trimming cost V 7 bases and J 4 bases, with 19 bases left between them. The CDR3 sequence: CASIMAGQAATEAFF. The DNA of the CDR3 is TGTGCCAGCATCATGGCGGGGCAGGCGGCCACTGAAGCTTTCTTT.

This clone was picked up one time. The chain is built from TRBV5-1 and TRBJ1-4; 8 bases line up with TRBD1. The germline V gene has CDR1 SGHRS and CDR2 YFSETQ. V lost 4 bases, J lost 8 bases, and 4 bases stayed unmatched. This CDR3 has 13 residues. The DNA for the CDR3 is TGCGCCAGCAGCCAGGGGGCTGGGGAAAAACTGTTTTTT. It translates to CASSQGAGEKLFF.